The 23 T cell receptor beta chains listed next were all sequenced from one sample in a study of T cell changes during pregnancy in multiple sclerosis. TCRdb's table, derived via immunoSEQ multiplex PCR, lists solely in-frame clones and lacks some. The sample holds about 46,000 clones, about 94% seen once. The sample consisted of CD4+ T cells from peripheral blood mononuclear cells, taken after pregnancy. The receptors were gathered from a female donor with multiple sclerosis, enrolled in a pregnancy study.

The rearrangement joins TRBV5-1 to TRBJ1-2; 7 bases fit TRBD1. From germline, CDR1 is SGHRS and CDR2 YFSETQ. V lost 1 base, J lost 6 bases, and 12 bases stayed unmatched. The CDR3 is 16 residues long. CDR3 DNA: TGCGCCAGCAGCTTGACCATGGTTGGGGACAGCGATGGCTACACCTTC. Translation: CASSLTMVGDSDGYTF. The complete variable domain, with remaining parts taken from reference TRBV5-1 and TRBJ1-2, reads KAGVTQTPRYLIKTRGQQVTLSCSPISGHRSVSWYQQTPGQGLQFLFEYFSETQRNKGNFPGRFSGRQFSNSRSEMNVSTLELGDSALYLCASSLTMVGDSDGYTFGSGTRLTVV.

V and J are TRBV14 and TRBJ2-7, with D unclear. The CDR3 covers 12 residues. From germline, CDR1 is SGHDN and CDR2 FVKESK. The V gene lost 4 bases and the J gene lost 0 bases, with 4 bases spanning the gap. CDR3 amino acids: CASSRDSYEQYF. The CDR3 bases are TGTGCCAGCAGCCGCGACTCCTACGAGCAGTACTTC.

This rearrangement joins TRBV29-1 to TRBJ2-3, with TRBD1 matching 10 bases. Germline assignment: CDR1 SQVTM and CDR2 ANQGSEA. V was pared by 7 bases and J by 4 bases, with 5 bases of the junction left unmatched. CDR3 length: 13 amino acids. Here the CDR3 reads CSGTGGGADTQYF. CDR3 sequence (DNA): TGCAGCGGGACAGGGGGAGGCGCAGATACGCAGTATTTT.

This clone was recorded only once. The V call is TRBV19, the J call TRBJ2-1, with a weak D call TRBD1 (6 bases). Trimming took 4 bases from V and 8 from J, leaving 15 bases between them. From germline, CDR1 is LNHDA and CDR2 SQIVND (reference sequence). CDR3 size: 14 residues. The CDR3 region has the DNA TGTGCCAGTAGTACCCAATGGGGGCGTGATGAGCAGTTCTTC. Protein sequence: CASSTQWGRDEQFF.

This clone was detected once. V is TRBV19 and J is TRBJ2-7; 10 bases map to TRBD2. V gave up 3 bases and J gave up 0 bases; unmatched junction bases: 5. There are 16 residues in the CDR3. CDR1 and CDR2 from the germline V gene are LNHDA and SQIVND (reference sequence). CDR3 protein: CASSIHSGRSSYEQYF. In DNA form, the CDR3 reads TGTGCCAGTAGTATCCATAGCGGGAGGAGCTCCTACGAGCAGTACTTC.

The chain joins TRBV5-4 to TRBJ1-3; tentatively, D is TRBD1 (6 bases). Looked up from germline, CDR1 is SGHNT and CDR2 is YYREEE (reference sequence). The V end lost 3 bases, the J end lost 0 bases, and 13 bases lay between the germline ends. This CDR3 has 16 residues. CDR3 region: CASSWGLGGSGNTIYF. The CDR3 region has the DNA TGTGCCAGCAGCTGGGGACTAGGGGGCTCTGGAAACACCATATATTTT.

The chain links TRBV30 to TRBJ2-1; TRBD1 matches 7 bases. With 1 base clipped from V and 7 bases from J, the junction kept 4 bases outside the gene matches. The CDR3 has 13 amino acids. CDR1 and CDR2 (germline): GTSNPN, SVGIG (reference sequence). Written as DNA, the CDR3 is TGTGCCTGGAGTGGACAGGGAATTAATGAGCAGTTCTTC. Protein product: CAWSGQGINEQFF.

The chain combines TRBV5-5 with TRBJ2-5, with D tentatively TRBD1 (6 bases). Deletions cut 4 bases from V and 8 bases from J, with 15 bases between. The germline CDR1 and CDR2 sequences are SGHKS and YYEKEE (reference sequence). This CDR3 contains 13 residues. The CDR3: CASSVPGDITQYF. The CDR3 nucleotides are TGTGCCAGCAGCGTACCCGGGGACATCACCCAGTACTTC.

The chain combines TRBV20-1 with TRBJ2-5, with D unresolved. With 5 bases removed from V and 5 bases from J, the gap between germline ends came to 9 bases. From germline, CDR1 is DFQATT and CDR2 SNEGSKA (reference sequence). The CDR3 runs to 11 residues. The CDR3 DNA reads TGCAGTGCTGGTAGCCGGGAGACCCAGTACTTC. Its translation is CSAGSRETQYF.

This chain connects TRBV7-2 to TRBJ2-7; D might be TRBD1 (6 bases). Germline loops: CDR1 SGHTA, CDR2 FQGNSA. Trimming removed 3 bases from V and 2 bases from J, with 11 bases in between. The CDR3 loop spans 14 amino acids. CDR3 sequence reads: CASSLGDTTYEQYF. As DNA, the CDR3 is TGTGCCAGCAGCTTGGGGGACACTACCTACGAGCAGTACTTC.

J is TRBJ1-5 and V is TRBV10-2; TRBD1 is a possible D gene (5 bases). CDR1 WSHSY and CDR2 SAAADI come from the germline V gene. V was shortened by 6 bases and J by 4 bases, with 16 bases between the two germline ends. The CDR3 loop spans 15 amino acids. CDR3 residues: CASSLDWGGNQPQHF. DNA of the CDR3: TGCGCCAGCAGCTTAGACTGGGGGGGGAATCAGCCCCAGCATTTT.

V and J are TRBV27 and TRBJ1-1; 8 bases line up with TRBD1. Germline V CDR1 and CDR2: MNHEY, SMNVEV (reference sequence). CDR3 length: 13 residues. Trimming took 7 bases from V and 5 from J; bases not matched to a gene: 6. Here the CDR3 reads CASIKQGGTEAFF. CDR3 nucleotides: TGTGCCAGCATCAAACAGGGGGGTACTGAAGCTTTCTTT.

The CDR3 region is CASSLGPGGSYEQYF. The DNA for the CDR3 is TGTGCCAGCAGCTTGGGACCAGGAGGGTCCTACGAGCAGTACTTC. The V and J genes are TRBV7-3 and TRBJ2-7; tentatively, D is TRBD2 (6 bases). Trimming pared 3 bases from V and 1 base from J, leaving 13 bases between. Germline loops: CDR1 SGHTA, CDR2 FQGTGA. The CDR3 consists of 15 residues. The full variable domain, rest sourced from reference TRBV7-3 and TRBJ2-7, is GAGVSQTPSNKVTEKGKYVELRCDPISGHTALYWYRQSLGQGPEFLIYFQGTGAADDSGLPNDRFFAVRPEGSVSTLKIQRTERGDSAVYLCASSLGPGGSYEQYFGPGTRLTVT.

The J gene is TRBJ2-3, the V gene TRBV4-3, with 11 bases lining up with TRBD2. V lost 3 bases to trimming and J lost 2 bases; unmatched junction nucleotides: 1. CDR3 length equals 15 residues. Germline lookup yields CDR1 LGHNA and CDR2 YSLEER. CDR3 in amino acids: CASSQGLADTDTQYF. DNA for the CDR3: TGCGCCAGCAGCCAGGGACTAGCGGACACAGATACGCAGTATTTT.

The chain is built from TRBV7-9 and TRBJ1-1; TRBD1 is a possible D gene (5 bases). Germline CDR1 reads SEHNR; CDR2 reads FQNEAQ (reference sequence). This CDR3 spans 14 amino acids. Trimming stripped 7 bases from V and 1 base from J, with 13 bases between. The CDR3 reads CASNYPGQNTEAFF. CDR3 bases: TGTGCCAGCAACTACCCCGGACAGAACACTGAAGCTTTCTTT.

V gene TRBV5-1 combines with J gene TRBJ2-3; D might be TRBD2 (6 bases). Germline values: CDR1 SGHRS, CDR2 YFSETQ. The CDR3 has 15 residues. Trimming removed 6 bases from V and 2 bases from J, with 16 bases in between. CDR3 in DNA: TGCGCCAGCACCTCAATTAGGCGGGACACAGATACGCAGTATTTT. This encodes CASTSIRRDTDTQYF. The variable domain in full, completed from reference TRBV5-1 and TRBJ2-3, reads KAGVTQTPRYLIKTRGQQVTLSCSPISGHRSVSWYQQTPGQGLQFLFEYFSETQRNKGNFPGRFSGRQFSNSRSEMNVSTLELGDSALYLCASTSIRRDTDTQYFGPGTRLTVL.

The CDR3 spells CAWSETGTGVQPQHF. The CDR3 DNA is TGTGCCTGGAGTGAAACCGGGACAGGGGTCCAGCCCCAGCATTTT. The chain couples TRBV30 to TRBJ1-5; 10 bases match TRBD1. The CDR3 spans 15 residues. CDR1 is GTSNPN and CDR2 is SVGIG in the germline V gene (reference sequence). V lost 1 base and J lost 7; bases outside the gene matches: 7.

V gene TRBV11-2 combines with J gene TRBJ1-3; 8 positions match TRBD1. CDR1 and CDR2 from the germline V gene are SGHAT and FQNNGV. This CDR3 is 16 amino acids long. V lost 5 bases, J lost 0 bases, and 6 bases stayed unmatched. The CDR3: CASSPRTGSSGNTIYF. In nucleotides, the CDR3 is TGTGCCAGCAGCCCCAGGACAGGGAGCTCTGGAAACACCATATATTTT.

This rearrangement joins TRBV6-5 to TRBJ2-3, with D unresolved. The V end was cut by 3 bases, the J end by 6 bases, with 10 bases between. Germline V gene sequence: CDR1 MNHEY, CDR2 SVGAGI. CDR3 length equals 13 residues. Written as DNA, the CDR3 is TGTGCCAGCAGTTATGAGAGAACTGATACGCAGTATTTT. It is translated as CASSYERTDTQYF.

V usage is TRBV4-2 and J usage is TRBJ1-2; 8 bases are a match to TRBD1. With V trimmed by 0 bases and J by 3 bases, 3 bases remained unmatched. Looked up from germline, CDR1 is LGHNA and CDR2 is YNFKEQ. There are 15 residues in the CDR3. The CDR3 coding sequence is TGTGCCAGCAGCCAAGAGACAGGGGCCCACTATGGCTACACCTTC. Translated: CASSQETGAHYGYTF.

The chain links TRBV5-1 to TRBJ1-1; no firm D call. Germline V gene lookup returns CDR1 SGHRS and CDR2 YFSETQ. Trimming removed 2 bases at V and 0 bases at J, with 14 bases between. The CDR3 runs 16 residues. The chain's CDR3 is CASSFARGTMNTEAFF. CDR3 coding DNA: TGCGCCAGCAGCTTCGCCCGGGGAACCATGAACACTGAAGCTTTCTTT.

V usage is TRBV5-1 and J usage is TRBJ2-6; D gene unclear. The V gene lost 2 bases and the J gene lost 0 bases, with 6 bases spanning the gap. The CDR3 totals 15 residues. Germline CDR1 SGHRS, CDR2 YFSETQ. The CDR3, as DNA: TGCGCCAGCAGCTTTGGCGGCTCTGGGGCCAACGTCCTGACTTTC. Translation: CASSFGGSGANVLTF.

This clone came up a few times. This chain connects TRBV6-1 to TRBJ2-1; TRBD1 agrees at 7 bases. Germline V gene sequence: CDR1 MNHNS, CDR2 SASEGT. Losses at the gene ends were 6 bases for V and 1 base for J; bases not matched to a gene: 3. This CDR3 has 14 amino acids. The CDR3 sequence: CASRRDRSYNEQFF. The DNA for the CDR3 is TGTGCCAGCAGGAGGGACAGATCCTACAATGAGCAGTTCTTC.